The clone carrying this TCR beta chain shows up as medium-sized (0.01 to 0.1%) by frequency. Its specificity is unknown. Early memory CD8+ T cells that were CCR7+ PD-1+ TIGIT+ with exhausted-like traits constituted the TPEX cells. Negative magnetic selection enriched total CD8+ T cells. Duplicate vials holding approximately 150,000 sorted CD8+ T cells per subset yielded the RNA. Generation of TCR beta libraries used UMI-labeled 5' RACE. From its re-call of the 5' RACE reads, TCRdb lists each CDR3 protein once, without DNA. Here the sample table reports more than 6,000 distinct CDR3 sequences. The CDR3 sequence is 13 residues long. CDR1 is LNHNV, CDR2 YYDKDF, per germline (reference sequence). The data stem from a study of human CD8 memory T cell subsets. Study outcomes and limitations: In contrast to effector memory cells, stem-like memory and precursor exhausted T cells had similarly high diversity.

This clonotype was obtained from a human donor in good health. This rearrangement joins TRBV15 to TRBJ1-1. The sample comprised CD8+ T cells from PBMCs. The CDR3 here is CATLEVRNTEAFF.